A single T cell receptor (beta chain) is shown here with its context. Per the original methods: Amplified reference gene primers provided the basis for estimating nucleated cell counts. The protocol was immunoSEQ multiplex PCR, while the TCRdb copy is restricted to in-frame clones and leaves out a portion. V, J and clone size are taken as reported in that table, and D and trimming were inferred from the DNA itself. The sample holds approximately 200,000 clones, approximately 83% seen once. This entry comes from a study of blood T cell repertoires in COVID-19. CDR1 SGHRS and CDR2 YFSETQ come from the germline V gene. V was cut by 4 bases and J by 6 bases, with 7 bases left in between. The CDR3 consists of 12 residues.

This TCR was sampled from a woman between 40 and 50 years old with acute COVID-19. Sequenced material: PBMCs or T cells enriched from blood (not recorded which). The V gene is TRBV5-1, the J gene TRBJ2-2, with D unclear. The CDR3 loop reads CASSLVSGELFF. CDR3 sequence (DNA): TGCGCCAGCAGCCTCGTATCCGGGGAGCTGTTTTTT. Together with reference TRBV5-1 and TRBJ2-2, the CDR3 gives the full variable domain: KAGVTQTPRYLIKTRGQQVTLSCSPISGHRSVSWYQQTPGQGLQFLFEYFSETQRNKGNFPGRFSGRQFSNSRSEMNVSTLELGDSALYLCASSLVSGELFFGEGSRLTVL.